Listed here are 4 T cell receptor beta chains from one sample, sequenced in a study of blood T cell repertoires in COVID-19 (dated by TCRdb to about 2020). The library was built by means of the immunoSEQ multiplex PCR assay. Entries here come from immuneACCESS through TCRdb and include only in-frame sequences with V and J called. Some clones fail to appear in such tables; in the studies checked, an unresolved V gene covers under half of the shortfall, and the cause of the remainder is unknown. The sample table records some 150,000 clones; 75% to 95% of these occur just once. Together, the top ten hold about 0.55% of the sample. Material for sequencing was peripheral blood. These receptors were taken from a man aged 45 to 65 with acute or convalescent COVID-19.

The CDR3 sequence: CASSPNDRAWANEKLFF. DNA for the CDR3: TGTGCCAGCAGCCCGAACGACAGGGCGTGGGCTAATGAAAAACTGTTTTTT. This chain links TRBV11-2 with TRBJ1-4; 7 nucleotides agree with TRBD1. Germline V gives CDR1 SGHAT, CDR2 FQNNGV. V lost 5 bases and J lost 3; bases outside the gene matches: 12. This CDR3 spans 17 amino acids.

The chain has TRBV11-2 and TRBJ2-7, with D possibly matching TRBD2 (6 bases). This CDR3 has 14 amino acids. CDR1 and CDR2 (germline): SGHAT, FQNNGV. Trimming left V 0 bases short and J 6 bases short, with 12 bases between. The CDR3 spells CASSLDLGGSEQYV. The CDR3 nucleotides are TGTGCCAGCAGCTTAGATCTGGGGGGTAGCGAGCAGTACGTC.

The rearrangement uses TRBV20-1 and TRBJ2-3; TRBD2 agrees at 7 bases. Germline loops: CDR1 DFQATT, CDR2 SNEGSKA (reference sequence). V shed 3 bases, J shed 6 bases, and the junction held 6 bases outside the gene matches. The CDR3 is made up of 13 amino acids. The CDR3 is CSASAGRPDTQYF. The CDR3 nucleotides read TGCAGTGCTAGTGCCGGGAGGCCTGATACGCAGTATTTT.

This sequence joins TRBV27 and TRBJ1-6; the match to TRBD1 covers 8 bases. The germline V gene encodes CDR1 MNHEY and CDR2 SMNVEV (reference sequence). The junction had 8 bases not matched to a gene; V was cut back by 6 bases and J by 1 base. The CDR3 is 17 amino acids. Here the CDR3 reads CASRKDRVPSYNSPLHF. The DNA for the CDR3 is TGTGCCAGCAGAAAGGACAGGGTACCGTCCTATAATTCACCCCTCCACTTT.